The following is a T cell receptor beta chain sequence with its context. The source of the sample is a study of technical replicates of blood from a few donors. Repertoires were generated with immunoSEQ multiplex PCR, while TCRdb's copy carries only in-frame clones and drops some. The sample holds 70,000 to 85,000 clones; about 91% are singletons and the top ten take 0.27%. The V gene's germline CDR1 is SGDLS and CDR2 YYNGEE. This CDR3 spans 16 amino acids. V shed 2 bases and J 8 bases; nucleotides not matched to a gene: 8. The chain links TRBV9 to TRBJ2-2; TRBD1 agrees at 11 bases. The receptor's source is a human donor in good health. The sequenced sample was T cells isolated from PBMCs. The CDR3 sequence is CASSVAGTGGGGELFF. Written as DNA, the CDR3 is TGTGCCAGCAGCGTCGCCGGGACAGGGGGTGGAGGGGAGCTGTTTTTT.